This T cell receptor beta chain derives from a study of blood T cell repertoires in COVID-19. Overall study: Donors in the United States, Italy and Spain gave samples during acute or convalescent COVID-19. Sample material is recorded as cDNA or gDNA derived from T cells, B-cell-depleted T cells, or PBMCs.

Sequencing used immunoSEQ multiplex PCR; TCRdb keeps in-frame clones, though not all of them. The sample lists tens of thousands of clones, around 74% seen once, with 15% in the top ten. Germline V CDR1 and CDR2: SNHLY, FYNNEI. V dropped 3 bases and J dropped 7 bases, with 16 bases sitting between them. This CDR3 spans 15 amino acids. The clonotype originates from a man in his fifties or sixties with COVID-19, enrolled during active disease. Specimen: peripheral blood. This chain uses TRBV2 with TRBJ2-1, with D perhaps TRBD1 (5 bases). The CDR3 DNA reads TGTGCCAGCAGTGATAAACAGGCTGTAGGTAATGAGCAGTTCTTC. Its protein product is CASSDKQAVGNEQFF.